What follows describes a single T cell receptor beta chain. Its antigen is as yet unknown. These data originate in a study of identical twins. Broader study findings: With monozygotic twins, out-of-frame TCR alpha sharing exceeded what models estimated. Zero-insertion analyses were open to partial confounding by invariant MAIT and iNKT cells.

The CDR3 is made up of 13 amino acids. In germline, CDR1 is LNHDA, CDR2 SQIVND (reference sequence). J lost 9 bases, V lost 5 bases, and 6 bases had no gene match. Carrying unique molecular identifiers, the cDNA also gained a universal primer site through template switching. TCRdb re-derived calls from the 5' RACE reads in MiXCR, one entry per CDR3 protein. The sample holds around 340,000 distinct CDR3 sequences, around 9% seen once. The sequenced material came from naive T cells sorted from blood. The chain is built from TRBV19 and TRBJ2-1; TRBD2 matches 8 bases. The receptor's source is a woman in her 50s in good health. This chain's CDR3 is CASSPGGPGEQFF. For the CDR3, the DNA is TGTGCCAGTAGTCCGGGAGGGCCGGGTGAGCAGTTCTTC.